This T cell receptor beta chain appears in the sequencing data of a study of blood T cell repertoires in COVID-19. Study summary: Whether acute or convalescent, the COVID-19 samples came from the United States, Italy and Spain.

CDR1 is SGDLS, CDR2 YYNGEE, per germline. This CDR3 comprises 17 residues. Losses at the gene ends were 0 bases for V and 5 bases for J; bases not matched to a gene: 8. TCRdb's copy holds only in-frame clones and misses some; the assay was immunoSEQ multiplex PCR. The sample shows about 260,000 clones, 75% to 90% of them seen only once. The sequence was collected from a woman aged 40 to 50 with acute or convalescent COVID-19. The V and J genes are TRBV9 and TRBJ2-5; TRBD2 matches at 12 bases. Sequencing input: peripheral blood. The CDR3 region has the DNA TGTGCCAGCAGCGTAGGACCCCTAGCGGGGGGGAAGGAGACCCAGTACTTC. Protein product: CASSVGPLAGGKETQYF.